One and the same sample provided the 24 T cell receptor beta chains below, sequenced in a study of identical twins. Via MiXCR, TCRdb re-called the 5' RACE reads, giving one row per CDR3 protein. Of fewer than 900,000 distinct CDR3 sequences in the sample, 21% are singletons; the top ten hold 4.3%. This sample also appeared in a second study, on T cells expressing NK-cell markers.

Sequencing was done on a sample of PBMCs. These receptors were taken from a woman aged 18-29 years in good health.

This clonotype was observed a single time. The chain has TRBV20-1 and TRBJ2-1; TRBD2 matches at 12 bases. V trimming: 2 bases; J trimming: 6 bases; junction bases outside the gene matches: 5. This CDR3 comprises 15 residues. Germline assignment: CDR1 DFQATT and CDR2 SNEGSKA (reference sequence). The CDR3 DNA reads as TGCAGTGCTAGATCAACTAGCGGGGGGTCCAATGAGCAGTTCTTC. Translated, it gives CSARSTSGGSNEQFF.

The chain joins TRBV5-1 to TRBJ2-3, with D tentatively TRBD2 (6 bases). V lost 0 bases and J lost 3, with 14 bases in between. The CDR3 runs to 16 residues. Germline-derived CDR1 and CDR2 are SGHRS and YFSETQ. CDR3 nucleotides: TGCGCCAGCAGCTTGGAGGGACTCCCCGGGACAGATACGCAGTATTTT. Encoded protein: CASSLEGLPGTDTQYF.

This clonotype was observed a few times. The chain couples TRBV29-1 to TRBJ1-1; unclear D gene. Trimming removed 5 bases at V and 4 bases at J, with 11 bases between. Germline CDR1 and CDR2: SQVTM and ANQGSEA. This CDR3 comprises 12 residues. CDR3 sequence: CSVSGLGTEAFF. The DNA of the CDR3 is TGCAGCGTTTCAGGATTAGGCACTGAAGCTTTCTTT.

This clonotype was seen only a few times. The rearrangement joins TRBV5-6 to TRBJ2-5; 9 nucleotides align to TRBD2. CDR1 and CDR2 from the germline V gene are SGHDT and YYEEEE. The CDR3 length is 16 residues. After removal of 0 bases from V and 3 bases from J, the junction contained 6 bases not matched to a gene. CDR3 nucleotides: TGTGCCAGCAGCTTGGTGAGCGGGGGGTGGAAAGAGACCCAGTACTTC. Translating it yields CASSLVSGGWKETQYF. The full variable domain, completed using reference TRBV5-6 and TRBJ2-5, is DAGVTQSPTHLIKTRGQQVTLRCSPKSGHDTVSWYQQALGQGPQFIFQYYEEEERQRGNFPDRFSGHQFPNYSSELNVNALLLGDSALYLCASSLVSGGWKETQYFGPGTRLLVL.

The genes are TRBV9 and TRBJ2-3, with 12 positions matching TRBD2. There are 16 residues in the CDR3. Germline V gene lookup returns CDR1 SGDLS and CDR2 YYNGEE. Trimming at V came to 3 bases and at J to 2 bases, leaving 4 bases not matched to a gene. CDR3 region: CASSGGLAGLTDTQYF. The DNA of the CDR3 is TGTGCCAGCAGCGGAGGACTAGCGGGACTCACAGATACGCAGTATTTT.

The chain joins TRBV3-1 to TRBJ1-1, with D uncertain. V lost 1 base and J 6 bases, leaving 9 bases between the germline ends. The CDR3 loop spans 13 amino acids. The germline CDR1 and CDR2 sequences are LGHDT and YNNKEL (reference sequence). DNA for the CDR3: TGTGCCAGCAGCCAAGGGTGGGAGGCTGAAGCTTTCTTT. Translation gives CASSQGWEAEAFF.

The V call is TRBV5-1, the J call TRBJ2-7; tentatively, D is TRBD2 (6 bases). The CDR3 is 12 residues long. Germline loops: CDR1 SGHRS, CDR2 YFSETQ. The germline V and J ends were trimmed by 5 bases and 5 bases, with 11 bases remaining between them. CDR3 in DNA: TGCGCCAGCAGGGATGCGGGAAACGAGCAGTACTTC. It specifies CASRDAGNEQYF.

This chain uses TRBV7-3 with TRBJ2-1, with 10 bases that match TRBD1. CDR1 is SGHTA and CDR2 is FQGTGA in the germline V gene. This CDR3 has 15 residues. V was clipped by 1 base and J by 5 bases; unmatched bases: 2. Here the CDR3 DNA reads TGTGCCAGCAGCTTAATGGGGACAGGGGACAATGAGCAGTTCTTC. Amino acid sequence: CASSLMGTGDNEQFF.

The rearrangement uses TRBV12-3 or TRBV12-4 and TRBJ2-7; 10 nucleotides agree with TRBD1. V gave up 3 bases and J gave up 3 bases; unmatched junction bases: 5. This CDR3 is built from 15 residues. DNA for the CDR3: TGTGCCAGCAGTTTCGGACAGGGGGGTTACTACGAGCAGTACTTC. It encodes CASSFGQGGYYEQYF.

The genes are TRBV6-1 and TRBJ1-5; 10 bases align to TRBD1. The CDR3 length is 16 residues. Trimming took 6 bases from V and 4 from J; bases not matched to a gene: 9. Germline CDR1 is MNHNS and CDR2 is SASEGT. The CDR3 nucleotides are TGTGCCAGCAGGACAGGGGGCGCCTTTAGGAATCAGCCCCAGCATTTT. It encodes CASRTGGAFRNQPQHF.

This clonotype was recorded at least ten times. The V and J genes are TRBV10-3 and TRBJ1-1, with a possible D match to TRBD1 (6 bases). Germline V lookup: CDR1 ENHRY, CDR2 SYGVKD. The CDR3 is made up of 13 amino acids. Trimming took off 4 bases at V and 6 bases at J, with 12 bases between the two ends. This chain's CDR3 is CAISGGTHSEAFF. CDR3 nucleotide sequence: TGTGCCATCAGTGGCGGGACACACTCTGAAGCTTTCTTT.

The V and J genes are TRBV11-2 and TRBJ2-3; D is possibly TRBD1 or TRBD2 (5 bases each). The germline V gene encodes CDR1 SGHAT and CDR2 FQNNGV. The CDR3 length is 19 residues. V dropped 4 bases and J dropped 0 bases, with 23 bases sitting between them. Here the CDR3 DNA reads TGTGCCAGCAGCTCACTAGGTTGGGGGTACGGCACTAGCACAGATACGCAGTATTTT. Encoded protein: CASSSLGWGYGTSTDTQYF.

This chain joins TRBV5-1 and TRBJ1-1; D perhaps matches TRBD1 (6 bases). V shed 4 bases and J shed 5 bases, with 15 bases lying between them. This CDR3 has 14 residues. Germline CDR1 reads SGHRS; CDR2 reads YFSETQ. The CDR3 DNA follows: TGCGCCAGCAGCATGACAGGAATCGGGACTGAAGCTTTCTTT. It encodes CASSMTGIGTEAFF.

This clonotype was seen more than once but under ten times. The V call is TRBV6-5, the J call TRBJ1-6; the match to TRBD1 covers 10 bases. CDR3 length: 16 residues. CDR1 is MNHEY and CDR2 is SVGAGI in the germline V gene. The V and J ends lost 4 bases and 10 bases, in that order; junction bases with no gene match: 10. CDR3 region: CASSSRDRGDWSPLHF. For the CDR3, the DNA is TGTGCCAGCAGTTCAAGGGACAGGGGTGATTGGTCACCCCTCCACTTT.

CDR3 DNA: TGCGCCAGCAGCTTGGCCTTGGGACGGGAAAAAGAGACCCAGTACTTC. Amino acid sequence: CASSLALGREKETQYF. The chain joins TRBV5-1 to TRBJ2-5; D may correspond to TRBD1 or TRBD2 (5 bases each). The germline V gene has CDR1 SGHRS and CDR2 YFSETQ. V gave up 0 bases and J gave up 3 bases, with 15 bases separating them. The CDR3 sequence is 16 residues long.

The J gene is TRBJ1-6, the V gene TRBV12-3 or TRBV12-4; perhaps TRBD1 as D (5 bases). The ends were cut back, 6 bases at V and 10 bases at J, with 16 bases in the middle. The CDR3 totals 14 residues. The CDR3 loop is CASRLGGQGSPLHF. CDR3 nucleotides: TGTGCCAGCAGACTAGGTGGGCAGGGATCACCCCTCCACTTT.

The CDR3 DNA is TGTGCCAGCAGCCCCTGGGTTCGGGAGCAGTTCTTC. It encodes CASSPWVREQFF. This chain connects TRBV11-2 to TRBJ2-1, with D hard to call. Trimming left V 5 bases short and J 10 bases short, with 12 bases between. CDR1 is SGHAT and CDR2 is FQNNGV in the germline V gene. The CDR3 is 12 residues long.

The gene calls are TRBV9 and TRBJ1-2; 7 nucleotides match TRBD1. From germline, CDR1 is SGDLS and CDR2 YYNGEE. This CDR3 spans 15 amino acids. J lost 8 bases, V lost 2 bases, and 12 bases had no gene match. CDR3 in amino acids: CASSVHQGGDGGYTF. The CDR3, as DNA: TGTGCCAGCAGCGTCCACCAGGGGGGAGATGGAGGCTACACCTTC.

This clonotype was counted only a few times. J is TRBJ2-2 and V is TRBV20-1; the D is unclear. Trimming removed 7 bases from V and 3 bases from J, with 9 bases in between. The CDR3 is made up of 12 amino acids. CDR1 is DFQATT, CDR2 SNEGSKA, per germline (reference sequence). The CDR3: CSVITDTGELFF. The CDR3 bases are TGCAGTGTTATTACCGACACCGGGGAGCTGTTTTTT.

This clonotype was recorded a few times. The chain uses TRBV20-1 and TRBJ1-2; the D is unclear. The CDR3 totals 13 residues. Trimming removed 1 base at V and 0 bases at J, with 6 bases between. CDR1 and CDR2 (germline): DFQATT, SNEGSKA (reference sequence). The CDR3 region has the DNA TGCAGTGCTAGAGTTGCGACTAACTATGGCTACACCTTC. Residues: CSARVATNYGYTF.

DNA of the CDR3: TGTGCCAGCAGTCGCCGACTAGTCGGCAATGAGCAGTTCTTC. This gives the protein CASSRRLVGNEQFF. The chain employs TRBV6-2 or TRBV6-3 and TRBJ2-1, with a tentative D call TRBD2 (6 bases). The CDR3 totals 14 residues. Trimming took off 5 bases at V and 6 bases at J, with 14 bases between the two ends. CDR1 MNHEY and CDR2 SVGEGT come from the germline V gene.

The rearrangement joins TRBV7-9 to TRBJ1-1; D is uncertain. The CDR3 has 13 amino acids. V lost 5 bases, J lost 2 bases, and 9 bases lay in between. CDR1 and CDR2 from the germline V gene are SEHNR and FQNEAQ (reference sequence). In nucleotides, the CDR3 is TGTGCCAGCAGCACCCCGGGTAACACTGAAGCTTTCTTT. It specifies CASSTPGNTEAFF.

The chain couples TRBV18 to TRBJ2-2; D is perhaps TRBD2 (5 bases). Germline values: CDR1 KGHSH, CDR2 LQKENI. This CDR3 contains 17 residues. V lost 2 bases to trimming and J lost 4 bases, with 17 bases between them. CDR3 DNA sequence: TGTGCCAGCTCACCAACGTCACCGGGATATGCCACCGGGGAGCTGTTTTTT. Protein sequence: CASSPTSPGYATGELFF.

Only a few counts were recorded for this clonotype. The V call is TRBV5-1, the J call TRBJ2-7; possibly TRBD1 for D (6 bases). Germline values: CDR1 SGHRS, CDR2 YFSETQ. With 4 bases removed from V and 5 bases from J, the gap between germline ends came to 19 bases. The CDR3 extends over 15 amino acids. The chain's CDR3 is CASSPWDTHQNEQYF. CDR3 bases: TGCGCCAGCAGCCCATGGGACACCCATCAGAACGAGCAGTACTTC. Looking up the rest from reference TRBV5-1 and TRBJ2-7 gives the full variable domain: KAGVTQTPRYLIKTRGQQVTLSCSPISGHRSVSWYQQTPGQGLQFLFEYFSETQRNKGNFPGRFSGRQFSNSRSEMNVSTLELGDSALYLCASSPWDTHQNEQYFGPGTRLTVT.